The source of this T cell receptor (beta chain) is a study of OX40 agonist ivuxolimab in advanced cancers. Whole-study context: Patients were treated with ivuxolimab, an agonistic anti-OX40 (CD134) antibody. Study-wide results and caveats: Average numbers of expanded clones were greater in CD8+ T cells than in CD4+.

TCRdb's copy holds only in-frame clones and misses some; the assay was immunoSEQ multiplex PCR. The sample shows about 19,000 clones, 79% of them seen only once. On this clone itself: Its antigen remains unidentified.

Losses at the gene ends were 1 base for V and 2 bases for J; bases not matched to a gene: 14. This CDR3 is 18 amino acids long. Germline V CDR1 and CDR2: SQVTM, ANQGSEA. This TCR came from an adult with an advanced solid tumor such as melanoma, head and neck, liver or kidney cancer. The chain combines TRBV29-1 with TRBJ2-1; 7 bases match TRBD1. This sample comprised CD4+ or CD8+ T cells sorted from blood, obtained in a trial of the OX40 agonist ivuxolimab. The CDR3 is CSVEGVSEGAIPYNEQFF. For the CDR3, the DNA is TGCAGCGTTGAAGGCGTCTCAGAGGGGGCGATCCCCTACAATGAGCAGTTCTTC.